Listed here is a single T cell receptor (beta chain). The target of this receptor is not known. The entry originates in a study of cytomegalovirus exposure and HLA in healthy donors (TCRdb year 2017). Describing the broader study: An earlier analysis of several hundred of the donors reported approximately 270 Gb of sequence data and about 100 million unique TCR beta sequences from around 200 million T cells. An early release covering 550 to 700 HLA-typed donors comprised roughly 300 gigabases of sequencing data and around 86 million unique TCR sequences. The genetic ancestry cluster associated with self-reported Caucasian donors included roughly four fifths of the roughly 390 genotyped donors. The study aimed to test whether signatures of past pathogen exposure could be identified by cataloging public T cell receptors. Using immunosequencing, the study profiled T cell repertoires from some 670 subjects and related those repertoires to cytomegalovirus serostatus. A separate validation cohort of about 110 different subjects was used in addition to the roughly 640-subject first cohort. To predict cytomegalovirus infection status, the study combined high-throughput TCR immunosequencing, statistical association of individual TCRs with disease status, and machine learning. In a later analysis, previously published TCR beta repertoires from several hundred donors were re-analyzed and high-resolution HLA genotyping was added so that TCR occurrence patterns could be studied. In the later analysis, no new phenotypic data were used to find candidate immune exposures; instead, reliance was placed on TCR beta sequences and their occurrence across donors. An earlier analysis of 500 to 750 of the donors applied high-throughput TCR beta sequencing to assess whether each TCR beta V gene segment acted as functional or pseudogenic. Donor age, sex, ethnicity and CMV serostatus were compiled alongside the repertoire data. A later genetic analysis took genome-wide SNP genotypes for 398 of the 666 donors and used that subset as a discovery cohort. Every repertoire in the discovery cohort had been generated on one and the same sequencing platform. HLA typing covered class I and class II loci at four-digit resolution. Typing coverage varied by locus: roughly 629-640 donors for A, B, C, DRB1 and DQB1; approximately 560 for DQA1; approximately 610 for DPA1; fewer than 480 for DPB1. Because of strong linkage in the cohort, 4 to 6 DR-DQ haplotypes were treated as single units for association and clustering. On average, about 240,000 unique TCR beta nucleotide sequences were sequenced per donor among a few hundred genotyped donors of the cohort, with around 19% of those sequences being non-productive. On the study overall, not on this receptor specifically: Across donors, most TCR sequences were observed very rarely, whereas some public TCRs were present in many individuals. Roughly 17 rarely observed V segments, including chromosome 9 orphons, were excluded from the earlier analysis of some 590 of the donors because counts were too low. A later analysis found that HLA-associated TCR beta chains were more clonally expanded and had lower generation probabilities than equally common non-associated chains. The only immune exposure information available for the cohort was CMV serostatus. A later analysis associated roughly 17,000 TCR beta sequences with specific HLA alleles at a false discovery rate of 0.05. A later genetic analysis associated a missense DCLRE1C variant with V-gene and J-gene trimming of TCR beta chains, and an independent cohort replicated the association. Because some donors lacked HLA typing at each locus, the association tests relied only on the typed subset. When HLA alleles, especially DR and DQ, strongly co-occurred, TCR associations were difficult to assign to individual alleles. A further reported finding was that TCR beta sequences accurately predicted the HLA-A and HLA-B alleles for most subjects in the first cohort. The presence/absence analyses assumed that sequencing depth was roughly uniform across donors, and that assumption may not be true. A later analysis found that most CMV-associated TCR beta chains appeared HLA-restricted, with HLA associations seemingly driven largely by CMV exposure. A group of highly shared sequence variants was considered likely to be a technical artifact of the sequencing pipeline. Correlated functional status among segregating V segments might be attributable to linkage disequilibrium, but an unknown experimental factor could not be ruled out. In a later analysis, TCR association rates were found to vary across HLA loci, with the most associated TCRs seen for DRB1 alleles and the fewest for HLA-C alleles. It was suggested by the authors that the approach could potentially be generalized to other disease states and immunological phenotypes. The classifier was reported to diagnose cytomegalovirus status with high specificity and sensitivity in both the original and validation cohorts. Only TCR beta chains were sequenced in this cohort, and the absence of alpha or paired-chain data limited detectable features. A total of roughly 160 TCR beta chains were listed by the study as associated with cytomegalovirus. In an earlier analysis of 587 of the donors, most TCR beta V segments appeared in productive rearrangements about 90% or about 30% of the time, broadly matching IMGT annotations. Because the 87-base-pair reads could not distinguish some IMGT-functional V segments, including TRBV6-2 and TRBV6-3, those segments were excluded. According to a later genetic analysis, donors in an Asian-associated ancestry cluster had fewer N-insertions in productive TCRs than the roughly 660-donor mean. Three of the identified cytomegalovirus-associated TCR beta chains were confirmed in vitro to be specific for cytomegalovirus antigens. According to a later analysis, parvovirus B19, influenza, CMV and Epstein-Barr virus appeared linked to several top co-occurrence clusters.

The CDR3 numbers 15 residues from cysteine through phenylalanine. CDR3 DNA is the only sequence kept; it has 45 bases, read in frame from the first base. From the germline V gene, CDR1 is MNHEY and CDR2 is SVGAGI. Library method: the immunoSEQ multiplex PCR assay. The multiplex PCR relied on a mix of 60 forward primers for TCR Vbeta segments and 13 reverse primers for TCR Jbeta segments. The CDR3 region of rearranged TCR beta genes was amplified from genomic DNA by a multiplex PCR assay. The amplified TCR beta libraries were sequenced on the Illumina HiSeq System as 87-base-pair reads. Under the source paper's analysis protocol: Across the 670 or so repertoires, a later analysis counted tens of millions of unique TCR beta chains, roughly 11 million of which were shared by at least two donors. A nearest-neighbor algorithm error-corrected the raw reads and collapsed the reads into unique sequences, merging closely related sequences to remove PCR and sequencing errors. To assign V, D and J gene segments, CDR3 sequences were aligned to IMGT reference sequences. For a sequence to be retained, a match of at least six nucleotides was required to both a V gene segment and a J gene segment. A rearrangement counted as productive if the CDR3 had no stop codons and remained in frame with V and J, and every other rearrangement counted as non-productive. Following IMGT convention, CDR3 was defined as the stretch from the second conserved V-encoded cysteine to the conserved J-encoded phenylalanine. The earlier analysis of fewer than 700 of the donors excluded sequences that lacked an unambiguous match to a single V gene segment. In an earlier analysis of approximately 610 of the donors, V segments were called functional above 56.7% productive rearrangements and were called segregating when the between-donor standard deviation exceeded 5%. A statistical classification framework was developed to diagnose cytomegalovirus status using the catalog of TCR beta chain sequences. V and J gene assignment, in a later analysis, came from comparing TCR nucleotide sequences with IMGT/GENE-DB human TR gene sequences. In a later analysis, CDR3 sequences and most-parsimonious VDJ recombination scenarios were assigned using the TCRdist pipeline. In a later analysis, every TCR beta chain was defined by the combination of its CDR3 amino acid sequence and its V-gene family, and reads without a unique V-gene family were dropped. A later analysis removed 592 highly shared, low-generation-probability nucleotide sequences to deal with suspected cross-contamination and a sequencing artifact. In a later analysis, a clonal expansion index for each public chain was calculated from normalized within-repertoire ranks of inferred template counts. Generation probabilities in a later analysis came from a VDJ recombination model fitted to out-of-frame rearrangements, and those results were checked against IGoR. Hypergeometric tests were used in a later analysis to score TCR-TCR, TCR-HLA and TCR-CMV co-occurrence, with a repertoire-size bias correction applied to the TCR pairs. False discovery rates were estimated in a later analysis by permuting HLA or CMV assignments 20 times. A later analysis grouped co-occurring TCRs with DBSCAN, adding TCRdist sequence similarity when clustering within HLA-allele-positive subsets. Repertoires with fewer than 30,000 or more than 120,000 public chains, plus five repertoires with anomalous nucleotide sharing, were excluded from co-occurrence clustering. TCRdb's version of the immuneACCESS table is confined to in-frame rearrangements and falls short of the full clone set. An unresolved V gene accounts for under half of the shortfall where checked; the remainder is of unknown origin. That table gives V, J and clone size, and the DNA gave D and trimming. For this sample, the table gives about 40,000 clones. The ten largest clonotypes hold 1.8% of the sample.

The cohort comprised 666 healthy bone marrow donors. At the time of sampling, every cohort member was nominally healthy, though immune exposures that went unrecorded were likely present. The donor tested CMV seronegative, placing the donor among the 350 or so seronegative members of the cohort. A peripheral blood sample was provided by each donor, and peripheral blood mononuclear cells were used for TCR beta sequencing. The Qiagen DNeasy Blood Extraction Kit was used to extract genomic DNA from the blood cell samples. This clonotype originated in a young woman in good health and CMV-seronegative. Sequenced material: PBMCs. The chain links TRBV6-5 with TRBJ1-4; a confident D gene designation cannot be given. Here the CDR3 is given as CPIASVGATNEKLFF. The DNA sequence is given as TGTCCTATCGCGTCGGTGGGAGCAACTAATGAAAAACTGTTTTTT.